This TCR beta chain was profiled in a study of blood T cell repertoires in COVID-19. Participant ages covered about 18 to 100 years across 25 or so US areas. Here immunoSEQ multiplex PCR was the method, and the copy in TCRdb shows in-frame clones only, minus some. Among around 220,000 clones listed, about 86% were seen once. The sequencing sample was made of PBMCs or T cells enriched from blood (not recorded which). This sequence originates from a woman aged 50 to 60 with acute COVID-19.

The CDR3, as DNA: TGCGCCAGCTACATAACCAGCGGGAGGATCCATGAGCAGTTCTTC. Translating gives CASYITSGRIHEQFF. This chain uses TRBV5-1 with TRBJ2-1; 9 positions agree with TRBD2. CDR1 is SGHRS and CDR2 is YFSETQ in the germline V gene. The junction had 13 bases not matched to a gene; V was cut back by 7 bases and J by 8 bases. The length of the CDR3 is 15 residues. Complete variable domain (other parts from reference TRBV5-1 and TRBJ2-1): KAGVTQTPRYLIKTRGQQVTLSCSPISGHRSVSWYQQTPGQGLQFLFEYFSETQRNKGNFPGRFSGRQFSNSRSEMNVSTLELGDSALYLCASYITSGRIHEQFFGPGTRLTVL.